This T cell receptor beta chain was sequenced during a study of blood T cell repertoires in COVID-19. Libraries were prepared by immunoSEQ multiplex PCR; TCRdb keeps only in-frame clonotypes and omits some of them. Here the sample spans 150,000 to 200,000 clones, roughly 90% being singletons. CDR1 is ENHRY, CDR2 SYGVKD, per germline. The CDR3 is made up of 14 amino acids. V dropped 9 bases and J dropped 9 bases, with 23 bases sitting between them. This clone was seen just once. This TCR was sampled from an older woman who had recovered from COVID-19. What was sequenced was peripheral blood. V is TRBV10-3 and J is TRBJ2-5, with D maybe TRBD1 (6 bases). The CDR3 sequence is CAIQPDDRQDSQYF. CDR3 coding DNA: TGTGCCATACAACCCGATGACAGGCAAGACTCCCAGTACTTC.